The present T cell receptor beta chain was sequenced within a study of radiotherapy plus CTLA-4 blockade in lung cancer. The repertoire was sequenced with immunoSEQ multiplex PCR; TCRdb's copy has only in-frame clones and lacks some. The table lists roughly 120,000 clones, more than 65% of them singletons. Findings and caveats of the study: Response was reportedly best predicted by early blood T cell clone dynamics, with interferon-beta.

As regards this clone: What it binds is not known.

The sequence came from a human donor with non-small cell lung cancer that progressed on radiotherapy plus ipilimumab. Some clones in this sample may be carry-over from other donors' samples. The starting material was peripheral blood, obtained from a patient treated with radiotherapy plus ipilimumab.

The CDR3 DNA is TGCGCCAGCAGCTTGGGGACAGGGGGCCGGTACACTGAAGCTTTCTTT. Amino acid sequence: CASSLGTGGRYTEAFF. This chain connects TRBV5-1 to TRBJ1-1, with 11 bases aligning to TRBD1. Unmatched junction bases numbered 4, after V lost 0 bases and J lost 3 bases. The CDR3 has 16 residues. Per germline, CDR1 SGHRS and CDR2 YFSETQ.